The clone carrying this T cell receptor (beta chain) was seen repeatedly, ten times or more. Germline lookup yields CDR1 SGHRS and CDR2 YFSETQ. V lost 0 bases to trimming and J lost 0 bases, with 13 bases between them. This CDR3 comprises 17 residues. The sample belongs to a study of T-cell reconstitution after alpha-beta-depleted transplantation in children. Preparation of the TCRbeta library involved a method that used unique molecular identifiers. TCRdb reprocessed the PCR reads with MiXCR, giving one entry per CDR3 protein. Of roughly 200,000 distinct CDR3 sequences listed, about a tenth are singletons.

Material: PBMCs from the stem cell graft donor, obtained from the stem cell graft. The source of this sequence is a human donor who donated a stem cell graft to a child with acute lymphoblastic leukemia. The chain carries TRBV5-1 and TRBJ2-1, with D perhaps TRBD1 or TRBD2 (5 bases each). This CDR3 reads CASSLGLRTSSYNEQFF. In DNA form, the CDR3 reads TGCGCCAGCAGCTTGGGACTAAGGACATCCTCCTACAATGAGCAGTTCTTC.